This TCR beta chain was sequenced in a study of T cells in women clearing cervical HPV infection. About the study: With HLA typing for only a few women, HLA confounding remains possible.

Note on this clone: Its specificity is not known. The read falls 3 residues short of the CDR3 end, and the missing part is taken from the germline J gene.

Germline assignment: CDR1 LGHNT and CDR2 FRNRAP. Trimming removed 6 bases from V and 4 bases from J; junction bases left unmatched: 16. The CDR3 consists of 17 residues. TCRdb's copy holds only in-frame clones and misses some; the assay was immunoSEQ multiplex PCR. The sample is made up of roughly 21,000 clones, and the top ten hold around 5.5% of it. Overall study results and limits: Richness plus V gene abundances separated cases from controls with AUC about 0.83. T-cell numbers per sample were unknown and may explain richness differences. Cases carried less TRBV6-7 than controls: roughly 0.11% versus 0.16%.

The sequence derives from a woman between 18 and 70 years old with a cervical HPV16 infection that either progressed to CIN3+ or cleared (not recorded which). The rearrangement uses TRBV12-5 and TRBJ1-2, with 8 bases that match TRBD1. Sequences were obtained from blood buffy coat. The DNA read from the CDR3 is TGTGCTAGTGGCGGACAGGGAAGAAATTTTCAGGTCTATGGC. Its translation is CASGGQGRNFQVYG. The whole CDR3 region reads CASGGQGRNFQVYGYTF.